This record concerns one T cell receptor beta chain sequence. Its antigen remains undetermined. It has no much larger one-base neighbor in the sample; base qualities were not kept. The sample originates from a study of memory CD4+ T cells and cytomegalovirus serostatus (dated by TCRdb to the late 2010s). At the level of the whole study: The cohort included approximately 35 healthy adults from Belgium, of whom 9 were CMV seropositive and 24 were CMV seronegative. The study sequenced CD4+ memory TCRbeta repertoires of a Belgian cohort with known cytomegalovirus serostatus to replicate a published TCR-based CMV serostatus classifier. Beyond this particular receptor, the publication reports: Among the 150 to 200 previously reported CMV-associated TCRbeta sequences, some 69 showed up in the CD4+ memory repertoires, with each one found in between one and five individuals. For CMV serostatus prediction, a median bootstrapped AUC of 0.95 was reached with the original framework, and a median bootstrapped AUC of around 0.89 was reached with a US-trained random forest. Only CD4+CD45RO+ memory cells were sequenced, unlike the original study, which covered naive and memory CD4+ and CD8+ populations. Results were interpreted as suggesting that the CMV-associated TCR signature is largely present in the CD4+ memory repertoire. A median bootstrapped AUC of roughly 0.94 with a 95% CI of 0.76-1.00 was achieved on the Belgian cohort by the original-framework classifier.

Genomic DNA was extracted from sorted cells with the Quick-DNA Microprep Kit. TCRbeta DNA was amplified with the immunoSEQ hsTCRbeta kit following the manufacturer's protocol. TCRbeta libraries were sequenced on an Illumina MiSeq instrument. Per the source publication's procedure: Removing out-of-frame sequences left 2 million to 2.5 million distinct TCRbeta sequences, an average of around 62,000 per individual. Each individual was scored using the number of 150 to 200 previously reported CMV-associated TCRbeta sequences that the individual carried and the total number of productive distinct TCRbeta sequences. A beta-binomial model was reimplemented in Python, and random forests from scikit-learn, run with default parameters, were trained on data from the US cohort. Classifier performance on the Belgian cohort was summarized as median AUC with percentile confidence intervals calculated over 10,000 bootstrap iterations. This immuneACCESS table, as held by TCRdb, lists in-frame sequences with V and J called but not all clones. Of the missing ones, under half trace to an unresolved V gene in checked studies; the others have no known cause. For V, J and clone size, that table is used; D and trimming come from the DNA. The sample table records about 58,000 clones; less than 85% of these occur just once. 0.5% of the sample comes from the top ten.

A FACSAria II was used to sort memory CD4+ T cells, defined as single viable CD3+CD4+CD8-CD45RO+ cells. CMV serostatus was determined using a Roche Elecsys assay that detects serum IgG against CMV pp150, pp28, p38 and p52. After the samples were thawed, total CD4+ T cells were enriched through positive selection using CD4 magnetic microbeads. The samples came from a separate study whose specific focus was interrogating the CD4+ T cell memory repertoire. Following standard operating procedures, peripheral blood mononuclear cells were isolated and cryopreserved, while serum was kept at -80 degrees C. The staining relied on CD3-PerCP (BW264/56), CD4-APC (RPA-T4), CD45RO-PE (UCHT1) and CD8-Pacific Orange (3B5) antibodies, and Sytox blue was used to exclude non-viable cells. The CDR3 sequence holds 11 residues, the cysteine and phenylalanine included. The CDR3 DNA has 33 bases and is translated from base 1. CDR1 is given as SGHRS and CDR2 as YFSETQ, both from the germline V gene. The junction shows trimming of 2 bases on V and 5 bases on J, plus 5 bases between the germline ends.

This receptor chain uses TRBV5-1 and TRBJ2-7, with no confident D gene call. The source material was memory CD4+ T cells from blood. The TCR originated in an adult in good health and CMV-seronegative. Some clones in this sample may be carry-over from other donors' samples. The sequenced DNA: TGCGCCAGCAGCTTCCAGGACGAGCAGTACTTC. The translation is CASSFQDEQYF.